A single sample gave rise to the 25 T cell receptor beta chains below, sequenced in a study of T-cell reconstitution after alpha-beta-depleted transplantation in children. Researchers prepared the TCRbeta library using unique molecular identifiers, the study reports. TCRdb reanalysed the PCR reads using MiXCR and keeps one entry per CDR3 protein. The sample contains about 980,000 distinct CDR3 sequences, 25% to 35% of which appear only once. This specimen was PBMCs, mostly from graft donor cells, taken 360 days after TCRalphabeta/CD19-depleted stem cell transplant. Receptors originate from a boy younger than two who had a stem cell transplant for SCID, so the T cells may come from the graft donor.

The chain uses TRBV12-3 or TRBV12-4 and TRBJ1-1, with D uncertain. V gave up 3 bases and J gave up 4 bases, with 6 bases separating them. The CDR3 has 12 amino acids. CDR3 nucleotide sequence: TGTGCCAGCAGTTTCGTACTCACTGAAGCTTTCTTT. Its protein product is CASSFVLTEAFF.

The chain couples TRBV25-1 to TRBJ1-1; TRBD1 aligns across 9 bases. The J segment lost 3 bases and the V segment lost 3 bases, leaving 17 bases of the junction unmatched. From germline, CDR1 is MGHDK and CDR2 SYGVNS. The CDR3 length is 19 residues. CDR3 in amino acids: CASSDPGQGSSVWYTEAFF. The CDR3 region has the DNA TGTGCCAGCAGTGACCCTGGACAGGGGAGTAGTGTATGGTACACTGAAGCTTTCTTT.

This clonotype was seen only a few times. The rearrangement uses TRBV20-1 and TRBJ2-7, with D possibly called TRBD1 or TRBD2 (5 bases each). The CDR3 extends over 15 amino acids. Germline CDR1 and CDR2: DFQATT and SNEGSKA (reference sequence). V lost 3 bases, J lost 2 bases, and 17 bases lay in between. The CDR3 DNA reads as TGCAGTGCTAGGAGGGCGCAGCAGGGAGCCTACGAGCAGTACTTC. Translating gives CSARRAQQGAYEQYF.

The rearrangement uses TRBV7-3 and TRBJ2-3; D remains unclear. This CDR3 has 14 amino acids. The V and J ends lost 3 bases and 2 bases respectively, with 9 bases between them. Germline CDR1 is SGHTA and CDR2 is FQGTGA. The CDR3 here is CASSFSLDTDTQYF. The CDR3 region has the DNA TGTGCCAGCAGCTTTAGTCTCGACACAGATACGCAGTATTTT.

This clonotype came up a few times. The chain carries TRBV12-3 or TRBV12-4 and TRBJ2-1; D is uncertain. This CDR3 is built from 16 residues. V lost 3 bases to trimming and J lost 4 bases, with 16 bases between them. CDR3 nucleotide sequence: TGTGCCAGCAGTTTTGTTTCTAGGGTCTTATACAATGAGCAGTTCTTC. This translates into CASSFVSRVLYNEQFF.

The chain joins TRBV5-1 to TRBJ2-2; D is ambiguous. V gave up 6 bases and J gave up 0 bases, with 9 bases separating them. The CDR3 sequence is 14 residues long. Germline loops: CDR1 SGHRS, CDR2 YFSETQ. The CDR3: CASTPTTNTGELFF. In DNA, the CDR3 is TGCGCCAGCACCCCTACAACGAACACCGGGGAGCTGTTTTTT.

V and J are TRBV9 and TRBJ2-5, with D perhaps matching TRBD1 (6 bases). The CDR3 is 15 residues long. Germline V gene data show CDR1 as SGDLS and CDR2 as YYNGEE. The V end lost 3 bases, the J end lost 0 bases, and 12 bases lay between the germline ends. As DNA, the CDR3 is TGTGCCAGCAGCGCATCGACAGGCTACCAAGAGACCCAGTACTTC. Its protein product is CASSASTGYQETQYF. The whole variable domain, filled in from reference TRBV9 and TRBJ2-5, reads DSGVTQTPKHLITATGQRVTLRCSPRSGDLSVYWYQQSLDQGLQFLIQYYNGEERAKGNILERFSAQQFPDLHSELNLSSLELGDSALYFCASSASTGYQETQYFGPGTRLLVL.

This clonotype was observed at least ten times. The chain employs TRBV9 and TRBJ2-3; 8 positions agree with TRBD2. Germline V gene lookup returns CDR1 SGDLS and CDR2 YYNGEE. The CDR3 has 18 amino acids. The V segment lost 3 bases and the J segment 2 bases; nucleotides outside the gene matches: 14. DNA of the CDR3: TGTGCCAGCAGCGAGGGGGGATTGGCGGGGGGCTACACAGATACGCAGTATTTT. This sequence encodes CASSEGGLAGGYTDTQYF.

In nucleotides, the CDR3 is TGTGCCAGCAGTTTTAAACAGGGGATTTTCTACGAGCAGTACTTC. Its translation: CASSFKQGIFYEQYF. The chain couples TRBV12-3 or TRBV12-4 to TRBJ2-7; 7 positions agree with TRBD1. Losses at the gene ends were 3 bases for V and 3 bases for J; bases not matched to a gene: 8. The CDR3 covers 15 residues.

This chain uses TRBV30 with TRBJ2-3; D is unresolved. The CDR3 runs to 16 residues. The germline V gene has CDR1 GTSNPN and CDR2 SVGIG (reference sequence). Trimming left V 2 bases short and J 6 bases short, with 21 bases between. The CDR3 bases are TGTGCCTGGAGTCCCGGCCACCTCACGGCATCCGATACGCAGTATTTT. Protein: CAWSPGHLTASDTQYF.

This rearrangement joins TRBV20-1 to TRBJ2-5, with 10 bases matching TRBD2. This CDR3 spans 15 amino acids. Trimming cost V 2 bases and J 2 bases; bases outside gene matches: 5. Germline V gene lookup returns CDR1 DFQATT and CDR2 SNEGSKA (reference sequence). CDR3: CSARKSGGVQETQYF. The CDR3 DNA reads as TGCAGTGCTAGAAAAAGCGGGGGGGTTCAAGAGACCCAGTACTTC.

V and J are TRBV5-8 and TRBJ2-4; TRBD2 agrees at 9 bases. This CDR3 spans 16 amino acids. Germline V gives CDR1 SGHTS, CDR2 YDEGEE. V was pared by 3 bases and J by 6 bases, with 10 bases of the junction left unmatched. CDR3 coding DNA: TGTGCCAGCAGCTGGACGAATGGACTAGCGAGAAACATTCAGTACTTC. Protein: CASSWTNGLARNIQYF.

The chain couples TRBV4-1 to TRBJ1-5; no reliable D call. Germline V CDR1 and CDR2: MGHRA, YSYEKL. V gave up 0 bases and J gave up 8 bases, with 8 bases separating them. The CDR3 sequence is 13 residues long. The CDR3 region has the DNA TGCGCCAGCAGCCAAGATGTTCTGGAGCCCCAGCATTTT. Its protein product is CASSQDVLEPQHF.

The chain recombines TRBV6-1 with TRBJ1-1; no firm D call. Trimming pared 3 bases from V and 6 bases from J, leaving 8 bases between. CDR3 length: 12 amino acids. Per germline, CDR1 MNHNS and CDR2 SASEGT. The CDR3 reads CASSERVAEAFF. The DNA for the CDR3 is TGTGCCAGCAGTGAGAGGGTCGCTGAAGCTTTCTTT.

CDR3 in amino acids: CASSYFARDSNTYEQYF. The DNA for the CDR3 is TGTGCCAGCAGTTACTTCGCCCGGGACAGCAATACCTACGAGCAGTACTTC. The chain has TRBV6-5 and TRBJ2-7, with 7 positions matching TRBD1. The CDR3 extends over 17 amino acids. The germline V gene encodes CDR1 MNHEY and CDR2 SVGAGI. With 1 base clipped from V and 2 bases from J, the junction kept 11 bases outside the gene matches.

The chain uses TRBV4-2 and TRBJ2-3; 10 bases agree with TRBD2. This CDR3 has 16 residues. The trim removed 4 bases at V and 2 bases at J, leaving 6 bases unmatched. Per germline, CDR1 LGHNA and CDR2 YNFKEQ. CDR3 loop: CASSPALAGATDTQYF. For the CDR3, the DNA is TGTGCCAGCAGCCCAGCTCTAGCGGGGGCCACAGATACGCAGTATTTT.

This clonotype was counted between two and nine times. CDR3: CASSLYSGGANVLTF. CDR3 coding DNA: TGTGCCAGCAGTTTATACTCGGGGGGGGCCAACGTCCTGACTTTC. The chain is built from TRBV27 and TRBJ2-6; possible D gene TRBD2, 5 bases. This CDR3 has 15 residues. Germline V gene sequence: CDR1 MNHEY, CDR2 SMNVEV (reference sequence). Trimming pared 1 base from V and 4 bases from J, leaving 8 bases between.

The chain couples TRBV29-1 to TRBJ2-1, with 10 bases aligning to TRBD2. The J segment lost 9 bases and the V segment lost 6 bases, leaving 8 bases of the junction unmatched. Germline CDR1 SQVTM, CDR2 ANQGSEA. The CDR3 covers 13 residues. As DNA, the CDR3 is TGCAGCGTCAAGCGGGGGGGGTTCCGTGAGCAGTTCTTC. This encodes CSVKRGGFREQFF.

This clonotype was seen a handful of times. The genes are TRBV20-1 and TRBJ1-1; no clear D. The germline V and J ends were trimmed by 0 bases and 2 bases, with 1 base remaining between them. The CDR3 runs 11 residues. Germline V gene lookup returns CDR1 DFQATT and CDR2 SNEGSKA (reference sequence). CDR3: CSARDNTEAFF. Written as DNA, the CDR3 is TGCAGTGCTAGAGATAACACTGAAGCTTTCTTT.

This clonotype was seen more than once but under ten times. The chain joins TRBV18 to TRBJ2-1, with 8 bases matching TRBD1. V dropped 0 bases and J dropped 4; count of bases not matched to a gene: 5. The germline CDR1 and CDR2 sequences are KGHSH and LQKENI. This CDR3 comprises 16 residues. CDR3 residues: CASSPPDRGAYNEQFF. The CDR3 nucleotides are TGTGCCAGCTCACCACCCGACAGGGGAGCGTACAATGAGCAGTTCTTC.

The rearrangement uses TRBV27 and TRBJ1-1; 8 positions match TRBD1. CDR3 length: 13 residues. The ends lost 5 bases at V and 7 bases at J; junction bases unmatched: 6. Germline values: CDR1 MNHEY, CDR2 SMNVEV (reference sequence). This CDR3 is CASSLRQGFEAFF. CDR3 sequence (DNA): TGTGCCAGCAGTCTCCGACAGGGGTTTGAAGCTTTCTTT.

The CDR3 here is CASSFPLAEPGGAFF. In DNA form, the CDR3 reads TGTGCCAGCAGTTTTCCCCTGGCTGAGCCCGGGGGAGCTTTCTTT. The chain employs TRBV12-3 or TRBV12-4 and TRBJ1-1; D may be TRBD1 (5 bases). The V gene lost 3 bases and the J gene lost 10 bases, with 21 bases spanning the gap. The CDR3 contains 15 residues.

There are a few counts of this clonotype. The chain combines TRBV7-8 with TRBJ1-6; D is unresolved. The CDR3 is 13 residues long. Germline CDR1 is SGHVS and CDR2 is FQNEAQ. Trimming cost V 1 base and J 15 bases, with 13 bases left between them. The DNA of the CDR3 is TGTGCCAGCAGCTTAGAGCCTCCCGCGGGCCTCCACTTT. Amino acid sequence: CASSLEPPAGLHF.

The chain employs TRBV12-3 or TRBV12-4 and TRBJ2-3; the D gene is possibly TRBD1 (6 bases). The V gene lost 5 bases and the J gene lost 3 bases, with 18 bases spanning the gap. This CDR3 comprises 16 residues. CDR3 sequence reads: CASSPRTVQRTDTQYF. CDR3 DNA sequence: TGTGCCAGCAGTCCCCGGACAGTTCAGAGGACAGATACGCAGTATTTT.

This chain connects TRBV20-1 to TRBJ2-7, with unresolved D. CDR1 and CDR2 (germline): DFQATT, SNEGSKA (reference sequence). The ends were cut back, 2 bases at V and 2 bases at J, with 7 bases in the middle. There are 12 residues in the CDR3. CDR3 loop: CSARQPPYEQYF. CDR3 in DNA: TGCAGTGCTAGACAGCCCCCCTACGAGCAGTACTTC.